This TCR beta chain is from a study of metastatic and nonmetastatic thyroid tumors. Whole-study context: Repertoires from blood and tumor or nodule tissue of malignant and benign thyroid patients were compared.

The germline V gene encodes CDR1 MNHEY and CDR2 SMNVEV (reference sequence). V lost 8 bases to trimming and J lost 9 bases, with 17 bases between them. The CDR3 totals 14 residues. This clone was seen ten or more times. Its matching antigen is unknown. Overall study results and limits: Across blood and tumor, TCR beta diversity in malignant thyroid tumors was reportedly significantly higher than in benign nodules.

The entire patient cohort was treatment-naive prior to thyroid surgery. TCRdb used MiXCR to call clones anew from the PCR reads. The sample has some 20,000 clones, around 23% seen once. The chain joins TRBV27 to TRBJ1-6; D might be TRBD1 (5 bases). This clonotype was sampled from a male donor with papillary thyroid cancer or a benign thyroid nodule (not recorded which). Some clones in this sample may be carry-over from other donors' samples. Sample: blood. CDR3 nucleotide sequence: TGTGCCAGCGGACAACCCAGGGTTCGTTCACCCCTCCACTTT. Amino acids: CASGQPRVRSPLHF.